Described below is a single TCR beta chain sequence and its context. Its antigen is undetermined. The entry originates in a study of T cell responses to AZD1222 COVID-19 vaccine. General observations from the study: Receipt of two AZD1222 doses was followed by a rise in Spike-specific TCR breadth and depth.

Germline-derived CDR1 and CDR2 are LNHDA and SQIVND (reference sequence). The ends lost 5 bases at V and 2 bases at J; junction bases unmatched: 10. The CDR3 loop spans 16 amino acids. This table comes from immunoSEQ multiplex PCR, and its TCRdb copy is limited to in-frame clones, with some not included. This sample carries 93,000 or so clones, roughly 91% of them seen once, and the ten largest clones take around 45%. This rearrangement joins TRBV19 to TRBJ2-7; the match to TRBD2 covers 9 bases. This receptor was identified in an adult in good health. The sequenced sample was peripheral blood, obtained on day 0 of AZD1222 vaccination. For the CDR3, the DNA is TGTGCCAGTAGTCCTTCTATGGGCGGGAGGGCCTACGAGCAGTACTTC. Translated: CASSPSMGGRAYEQYF. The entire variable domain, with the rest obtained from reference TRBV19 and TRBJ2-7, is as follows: DGGITQSPKYLFRKEGQNVTLSCEQNLNHDAMYWYRQDPGQGLRLIYYSQIVNDFQKGDIAEGYSVSREKKESFPLTVTSAQKNPTAFYLCASSPSMGGRAYEQYFGPGTRLTVT.